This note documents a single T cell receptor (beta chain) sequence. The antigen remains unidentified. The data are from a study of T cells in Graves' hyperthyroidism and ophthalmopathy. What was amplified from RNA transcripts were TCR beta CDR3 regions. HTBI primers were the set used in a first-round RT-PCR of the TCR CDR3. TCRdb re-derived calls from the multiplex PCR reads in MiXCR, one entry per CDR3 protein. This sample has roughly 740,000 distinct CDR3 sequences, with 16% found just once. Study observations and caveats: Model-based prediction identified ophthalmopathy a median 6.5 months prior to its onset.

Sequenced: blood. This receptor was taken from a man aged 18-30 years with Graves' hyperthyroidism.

Here the CDR3 reads CASTLSGDGTNEQFF. CDR3 bases: TGTGCCAGCACCCTTTCAGGGGACGGAACAAATGAGCAGTTCTTC. The chain is built from TRBV7-2 and TRBJ2-1; tentatively, D is TRBD1 (6 bases). The germline V gene encodes CDR1 SGHTA and CDR2 FQGNSA. Trimming removed 7 bases from V and 7 bases from J, with 20 bases in between. The CDR3 has 15 amino acids.